This T cell receptor beta chain was sequenced during a study of blood T cells in healthy people across ages. The germline CDR1 and CDR2 sequences are SGHDN and FVKESK. This CDR3 region has 14 residues. A sample-barcoded 5' primer and a J-beta primer mix were used in a second PCR of roughly 7 to 11 cycles. Each cDNA molecule, via a template-switch adaptor with 12 random nucleotides, was tagged. TCRdb re-called the 5' RACE reads through MiXCR, storing one row per CDR3 protein. Here the sample spans hundreds of thousands of distinct CDR3 sequences, approximately 25% being singletons. The same sample was also used in a study of T cells of mothers and their children. That investigation notes: Samples came from three healthy Caucasian mothers and their six children. When the second PCR was run, its M1S primer added sample barcodes and 2-4 random nucleotides. The output of TCR recombination is shaped by thymic selection similarly in related and unrelated pairs.

This sequence joins TRBV14 and TRBJ2-5; D remains ambiguous. The closer fit of TRBJ2-7 to the DNA end suggests the J call may be wrong. Sequencing input: blood. This receptor was taken from a boy younger than 18 in good health. The CDR3 loop is CASSRLYTSYEQYF. DNA for the CDR3: TGTGCCAGCAGCCGATTATATACCTCCTACGAGCAGTACTTC.